The rows below give T cell receptor beta chains drawn from one sample of a study of blood T cell repertoires in COVID-19. The repertoire was sequenced with immunoSEQ multiplex PCR; TCRdb's copy has only in-frame clones and lacks some. This sample yields roughly 300,000 clones, of which 81% are seen a single time; 2.5% to 3% belongs to the top ten. Sequences were obtained from peripheral blood. Source of these receptors: a woman aged 60-75 years with active or convalescent COVID-19. CDR3s include the opening cysteine and the closing phenylalanine or tryptophan. A D gene is named only where the DNA matches it firmly. The listing skips clone size in some rows; elsewhere it reads once, few, many or a size class.

cdr3_aa cdr3_nt j_call v_call clone_size d_call
CASSQVGDRVYEQYF TGTGCCAGCAGCCAAGTTGGGGACAGGGTGTACGAGCAGTACTTC TRBJ2-7 TRBV4-2 . TRBD1
CASSWVGGPVNEQFF TGTGCCAGCAGTTGGGTCGGGGGGCCAGTCAATGAGCAGTTCTTC TRBJ2-1 TRBV6-5 once .
CASSSSLTAGNYGYTF TGTGCCAGTAGTTCATCTTTGACCGCGGGAAACTATGGCTACACCTTC TRBJ1-2 TRBV19 . .
CATSRQGEKLFF TGTGCCACCAGTAGACAGGGGGAAAAACTGTTTTTT TRBJ1-4 TRBV15 few TRBD1
CASSSRAAYEQYF TGTGCCAGCAGTTCCAGGGCCGCCTACGAGCAGTACTTC TRBJ2-7 TRBV6-2/TRBV6-3 . .
CASTPPRDSSPSYNEQFF TGTGCCAGCACCCCACCCCGCGACAGTTCCCCCTCCTACAATGAGCAGTTCTTC TRBJ2-1 TRBV5-4 . .
CASSLAGASPYEQYF TGTGCCAGCAGCTTAGCGGGGGCTAGTCCCTACGAGCAGTACTTC TRBJ2-7 TRBV7-3 . .
CASSYSGKRRRNDSNEQFF TGTGCCAGCAGTTACTCGGGAAAGCGGCGGAGGAACGACTCGAATGAGCAGTTCTTC TRBJ2-1 TRBV6-2/TRBV6-3 . .
CASSQQVSTDTQYF TGCGCCAGCAGCCAGCAGGTTAGCACAGATACGCAGTATTTT TRBJ2-3 TRBV4-3 . .
CSVYGTDSNQPQHF TGCAGCGTTTACGGGACAGATAGCAATCAGCCCCAGCATTTT TRBJ1-5 TRBV29-1 . TRBD1
CASSWGDTVTPNYGYTF TGTGCCAGCAGCTGGGGAGATACCGTAACTCCAAACTATGGCTACACCTTC TRBJ1-2 TRBV11-2 . .
CASSPQRQENSPLHF TGTGCCAGCTCACCACAGAGACAGGAAAATTCACCCCTCCACTTT TRBJ1-6 TRBV18 few .
CASSLDTDLLEFF TGTGCCAGCAGCTTGGATACTGACTTATTAGAGTTCTTC TRBJ2-1 TRBV5-6 . .
CATRESGQASYEQYF TGTGCCACGAGAGAAAGTGGACAGGCCTCCTACGAGCAGTACTTC TRBJ2-7 TRBV19 . TRBD1
CASSSEGGTDTQYF TGTGCCAGCAGCTCCGAGGGGGGCACAGATACGCAGTATTTT TRBJ2-3 TRBV5-8 . .
CASSQDNRGDYGYTF TGCGCCAGCAGCCAAGACAACAGGGGGGACTATGGCTACACCTTC TRBJ1-2 TRBV4-1 few TRBD1
CASSSSREAFF TGTGCCAGCAGCTCATCACGGGAAGCTTTCTTT TRBJ1-1 TRBV3-1/TRBV3-2 . .
CASSQAESKNQPQHF TGTGCCAGCAGCCAAGCAGAATCCAAGAATCAGCCCCAGCATTTT TRBJ1-5 TRBV3-1/TRBV3-2 . .
CASSLVQGGYGYTF TGTGCCAGCAGCTTGGTGCAGGGAGGTTATGGCTACACCTTC TRBJ1-2 TRBV5-4 few .
CSASEGNTEAFF TGCAGCGCCTCCGAGGGGAACACTGAAGCTTTCTTT TRBJ1-1 TRBV29-1 . .
CSASKAVSTDTQYF TGCAGTGCTAGTAAGGCGGTAAGCACAGATACGCAGTATTTT TRBJ2-3 TRBV20-1 . .
CASSDQGTGELFF TGTGCCAGCAGCGATCAGGGCACCGGGGAGCTGTTTTTT TRBJ2-2 TRBV2 . .
CASSGEGDTIYF TGTGCCAGCAGCGGGGAGGGAGACACCATATATTTT TRBJ1-3 TRBV2 once .
CASSKAPGQGDDGYTF TGTGCCAGCAGCAAAGCGCCGGGACAGGGGGACGATGGCTACACCTTC TRBJ1-2 TRBV21-1 . .
CASSRGSNNQPQHF TGTGCCAGCAGCCGGGGGAGTAACAATCAGCCCCAGCATTTT TRBJ1-5 TRBV2 . .
CSASVGGVRATNEKLFF TGCAGTGCTAGTGTGGGGGGGGTCAGGGCAACTAATGAAAAACTGTTTTTT TRBJ1-4 TRBV20-1 . .
CAISESGLAGTDTQYF TGTGCCATCAGTGAGTCGGGACTAGCTGGCACAGATACGCAGTATTTT TRBJ2-3 TRBV10-3 . TRBD2
CASSRTAGNEKLFF TGTGCCAGCAGCCGGACAGCTGGTAATGAAAAACTGTTTTTT TRBJ1-4 TRBV7-3 . .
CASSIPGSNSPLHF TGTGCCAGTAGTATACCAGGCTCTAATTCACCCCTCCACTTT TRBJ1-6 TRBV19 . .
CASMRSGVDGYTF TGTGCCAGCATGCGGAGTGGAGTGGATGGCTACACCTTC TRBJ1-2 TRBV6-5 . .
CAWSLDRDRYEQYF TGTGCCTGGAGTCTGGACAGGGACCGATACGAGCAGTACTTC TRBJ2-7 TRBV30 once TRBD1
CASSQGSRDTSGETQYF TGCGCCAGCAGCCAGGGTTCACGGGACACTAGCGGGGAGACCCAGTACTTC TRBJ2-5 TRBV4-1 few TRBD2
CSVRGTRGEKLFF TGCAGCGTTCGGGGCACGCGGGGTGAAAAACTGTTTTTT TRBJ1-4 TRBV29-1 . .
CASRKGTSGMSDTQYF TGTGCCAGCAGGAAGGGGACTAGCGGGATGTCGGATACGCAGTATTTT TRBJ2-3 TRBV6-6 . TRBD2
CASSSRRTGAGANVLTF TGTGCCAGCAGCTCACGACGGACAGGGGCAGGGGCCAACGTCCTGACTTTC TRBJ2-6 TRBV5-4 once TRBD1
CASSPPGSYTGELFF TGTGCCAGCTCACCACCGGGCAGTTACACCGGGGAACTGTTTTTT TRBJ2-2 TRBV18 . .
CASSFGQAVQETQYF TGTGCCAGCAGCTTTGGTCAAGCTGTACAAGAGACCCAGTACTTC TRBJ2-5 TRBV5-4 . .
CASSSPGTGLLGANVLTF TGTGCCAGCAGCTCCCCCGGGACAGGGTTGCTTGGGGCCAACGTCCTGACTTTC TRBJ2-6 TRBV7-7 . TRBD1
CASSTTPNTEAFF TGTGCCAGCAGCACAACCCCGAACACTGAAGCTTTCTTT TRBJ1-1 TRBV6-2/TRBV6-3 few .
CSAPAGGYTF TGCAGTGCCCCTGCGGGGGGCTACACCTTC TRBJ1-2 TRBV20-1 . .
CSARTSADNQSQHF TGCAGCGCGAGAACGTCTGCGGACAATCAGTCCCAGCATTTT TRBJ1-5 TRBV29-1 . .
CASSLEAGVPNEQFF TGTGCCAGCAGCTTGGAGGCGGGTGTACCCAATGAGCAGTTCTTC TRBJ2-1 TRBV5-4 . .
CASSQAGGNGGTEAFF TGTGCCAGCAGCCAAGCGGGAGGAAACGGGGGCACTGAAGCTTTCTTT TRBJ1-1 TRBV4-2 . .
CASSPGQGDGWDTEAFF TGTGCCAGCAGCCCCGGACAGGGGGATGGTTGGGACACTGAAGCTTTCTTT TRBJ1-1 TRBV6-2/TRBV6-3 . TRBD1
CASGPREGGIGYTF TGTGCTAGTGGTCCCCGGGAAGGGGGCATTGGCTACACCTTC TRBJ1-2 TRBV12-5 . TRBD1